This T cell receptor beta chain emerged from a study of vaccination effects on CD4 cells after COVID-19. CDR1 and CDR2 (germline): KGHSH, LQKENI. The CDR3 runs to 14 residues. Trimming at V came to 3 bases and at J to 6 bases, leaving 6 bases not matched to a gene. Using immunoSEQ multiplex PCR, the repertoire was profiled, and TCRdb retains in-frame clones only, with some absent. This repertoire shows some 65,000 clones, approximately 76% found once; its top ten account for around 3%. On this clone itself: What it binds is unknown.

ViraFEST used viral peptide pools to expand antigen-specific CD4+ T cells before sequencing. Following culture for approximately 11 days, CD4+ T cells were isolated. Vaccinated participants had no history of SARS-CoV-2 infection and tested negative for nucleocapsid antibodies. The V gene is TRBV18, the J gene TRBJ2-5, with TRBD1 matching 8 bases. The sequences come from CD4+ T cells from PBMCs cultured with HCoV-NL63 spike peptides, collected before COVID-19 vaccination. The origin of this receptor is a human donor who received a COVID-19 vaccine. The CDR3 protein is CASSPDRVRKTQYF. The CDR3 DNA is TGTGCCAGCTCACCGGACAGGGTGAGAAAGACCCAGTACTTC. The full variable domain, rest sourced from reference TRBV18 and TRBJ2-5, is NAGVMQNPRHLVRRRGQEARLRCSPMKGHSHVYWYRQLPEEGLKFMVYLQKENIIDESGMPKERFSAEFPKEGPSILRIQQVVRGDSAAYFCASSPDRVRKTQYFGPGTRLLVL.